Following are 20 T cell receptor beta chains from one sample sequenced in a study of control samples from healthy donors and cancer patients. Sequencing used immunoSEQ multiplex PCR; TCRdb keeps in-frame clones, though not all of them. The sample includes tens of thousands of clones, approximately 94% seen only once; the top ten take 4.8%. The sequenced material came from blood. Receptor source: a woman aged 18-29 years in good health.

The gene calls are TRBV7-3 and TRBJ2-1, with D perhaps matching TRBD1 or TRBD2 (7 bases each). Per the germline V gene, CDR1 is SGHTA and CDR2 is FQGTGA. The ends were cut back, 5 bases at V and 1 base at J, with 12 bases in the middle. The CDR3 consists of 15 residues. CDR3 in amino acids: CASSPQGGSYNEQFF. The CDR3 DNA is TGTGCCAGCAGCCCTCAGGGGGGGTCCTACAATGAGCAGTTCTTC.

In DNA form, the CDR3 reads TGTGCCAGCAGTCCGGGACTAGCGGGAGTGAGTTATTACAATGAGCAGTTCTTC. This encodes CASSPGLAGVSYYNEQFF. V usage is TRBV28 and J usage is TRBJ2-1; 14 bases are shared with TRBD2. V gave up 5 bases and J gave up 4 bases; unmatched junction bases: 10. From germline, CDR1 is MDHEN and CDR2 SYDVKM. This CDR3 is built from 18 residues.

This chain links TRBV10-3 with TRBJ2-3; D is unclear. The V and J ends lost 7 bases and 3 bases respectively, with 17 bases between them. CDR3 size: 15 residues. Germline values: CDR1 ENHRY, CDR2 SYGVKD. This chain's CDR3 is CAIKNSKGSTDTQYF. Written as DNA, the CDR3 is TGTGCCATCAAGAATTCTAAGGGCAGTACAGATACGCAGTATTTT.

This clone was seen a single time. In nucleotides, the CDR3 is TGTGCCAGTAGTATTTATGTCGACAGGGGGAACACTGAAGCTTTCTTT. Translated: CASSIYVDRGNTEAFF. The V call is TRBV19, the J call TRBJ1-1, with TRBD1 matching over 8 bases. Unmatched junction bases numbered 7, after V lost 3 bases and J lost 1 base. CDR1 is LNHDA and CDR2 is SQIVND in the germline V gene (reference sequence). The CDR3 is 16 residues long.

The rearrangement uses TRBV19 and TRBJ1-1; 9 bases are a match to TRBD1. Germline V gene sequence: CDR1 LNHDA, CDR2 SQIVND (reference sequence). The V segment lost 3 bases and the J segment 5 bases; nucleotides outside the gene matches: 13. The CDR3 sequence is 17 residues long. The CDR3, as DNA: TGTGCCAGTAGTATCTTGGGTACGGGACAGGGTGGGACTGAAGCTTTCTTT. Translated: CASSILGTGQGGTEAFF.

The chain has TRBV19 and TRBJ1-6, with 7 bases identical to TRBD1. Per germline, CDR1 LNHDA and CDR2 SQIVND (reference sequence). CDR3 length equals 14 residues. The junction had 3 bases not matched to a gene; V was cut back by 4 bases and J by 6 bases. CDR3 in DNA: TGTGCCAGTAGTAATAACAGGGGTAATTCACCCCTCCACTTT. Translated: CASSNNRGNSPLHF. Looking up the rest from reference TRBV19 and TRBJ1-6 gives the full variable domain: DGGITQSPKYLFRKEGQNVTLSCEQNLNHDAMYWYRQDPGQGLRLIYYSQIVNDFQKGDIAEGYSVSREKKESFPLTVTSAQKNPTAFYLCASSNNRGNSPLHFGNGTRLTVT.

The chain recombines TRBV28 with TRBJ2-1; 10 nucleotides agree with TRBD1. The CDR3 consists of 15 residues. Per germline, CDR1 MDHEN and CDR2 SYDVKM. V lost 6 bases, J lost 7 bases, and 9 bases stayed unmatched. The chain's CDR3 is CASSPVGQGRNEQFF. CDR3 sequence (DNA): TGTGCCAGCAGCCCCGTGGGACAGGGGCGAAATGAGCAGTTCTTC.

This chain links TRBV4-1 with TRBJ1-5; no firm D call. This CDR3 contains 16 residues. Germline CDR1 and CDR2: MGHRA and YSYEKL. Deletions cut 1 base from V and 5 bases from J, with 15 bases between. Here the CDR3 reads CASSQVPGRPYQPQHF. The CDR3 DNA reads as TGCGCCAGCAGCCAAGTTCCTGGGCGCCCGTATCAGCCCCAGCATTTT.

The chain has TRBV7-2 and TRBJ2-1; 9 nucleotides agree with TRBD2. Trimming removed 5 bases from V and 1 base from J; junction bases left unmatched: 6. The V gene's germline CDR1 is SGHTA and CDR2 FQGNSA. This CDR3 contains 16 residues. The CDR3 bases are TGTGCCAGCAGCAGGACTAGCGCCACATCCTACAATGAGCAGTTCTTC. Amino acid sequence: CASSRTSATSYNEQFF.

The V call is TRBV19, the J call TRBJ2-1; TRBD1 matches at 7 bases. This CDR3 region has 13 residues. Per germline, CDR1 LNHDA and CDR2 SQIVND (reference sequence). Trimming cost V 7 bases and J 4 bases; bases outside gene matches: 4. CDR3 sequence (DNA): TGTGCCAGTACTCTGGGACAGTACAATGAGCAGTTCTTC. Translation: CASTLGQYNEQFF.

This chain links TRBV7-2 with TRBJ2-5; D is undetermined. CDR3 length equals 13 residues. V lost 4 bases and J lost 4, with 10 bases in between. Germline V CDR1 and CDR2: SGHTA, FQGNSA. CDR3 loop: CASSSPGRETQYF. In nucleotides, the CDR3 is TGTGCCAGCAGCTCGCCCGGACGAGAGACCCAGTACTTC.

V is TRBV5-4 and J is TRBJ2-7; D gene unclear. The germline V and J ends were trimmed by 4 bases and 3 bases, with 11 bases remaining between them. The CDR3 is made up of 13 amino acids. Looked up from germline, CDR1 is SGHNT and CDR2 is YYREEE (reference sequence). CDR3: CASSQTPFYEQYF. CDR3 DNA: TGTGCCAGCAGCCAAACCCCCTTCTACGAGCAGTACTTC.

The genes are TRBV7-3 and TRBJ2-2; 11 positions agree with TRBD1. The CDR3 loop spans 17 amino acids. Germline lookup yields CDR1 SGHTA and CDR2 FQGTGA. The CDR3, as DNA: TGTGCGACAGCACCCTTCACCGGGACAGGGGGGACCGGGGAGCTGTTTTTT. Amino acids: CATAPFTGTGGTGELFF.

The chain has TRBV28 and TRBJ2-5, with TRBD2 matching over 9 bases. The CDR3 is made up of 15 amino acids. Unmatched junction bases numbered 10, after V lost 7 bases and J lost 4 bases. CDR1 MDHEN and CDR2 SYDVKM come from the germline V gene. The CDR3 nucleotides read TGTGCCAGCACGTTGGTAGCGGGGGCTGGAGAGACCCAGTACTTC. This gives the protein CASTLVAGAGETQYF.

V usage is TRBV7-9 and J usage is TRBJ1-2; 9 bases line up with TRBD1. Per the germline V gene, CDR1 is SEHNR and CDR2 is FQNEAQ (reference sequence). V shed 5 bases, J shed 6 bases, and the junction held 10 bases outside the gene matches. This CDR3 spans 15 amino acids. The CDR3 sequence is CASSPTGTGMNGYTF. CDR3 DNA sequence: TGTGCCAGCAGCCCTACTGGGACAGGGATGAATGGCTACACCTTC. The full variable domain, its missing parts supplied by reference TRBV7-9 and TRBJ1-2, is DTGVSQNPRHKITKRGQNVTFRCDPISEHNRLYWYRQTLGQGPEFLTYFQNEAQLEKSRLLSDRFSAERPKGSFSTLEIQRTEQGDSAMYLCASSPTGTGMNGYTFGSGTRLTVV.

The J gene is TRBJ1-4, the V gene TRBV7-9, with TRBD1 matching 7 bases. CDR3 length equals 15 residues. With 6 bases clipped from V and 3 bases from J, the junction kept 7 bases outside the gene matches. CDR1 and CDR2 from the germline V gene are SEHNR and FQNEAQ (reference sequence). The CDR3 region has the DNA TGTGCCAGCAGAAGAACAGGGGAGGCTAATGAAAAACTGTTTTTT. Residues: CASRRTGEANEKLFF.

J is TRBJ1-2 and V is TRBV11-3, with D unclear. The CDR3 length is 8 residues. Germline CDR1 is SGHNT and CDR2 is YENEEA. V lost 9 bases, J lost 8 bases, and 4 bases lay in between. For the CDR3, the DNA is TGTGCCAGAGGGGGCTACACCTTC. This gives the protein CARGGYTF.

The chain combines TRBV10-2 with TRBJ1-1, with D perhaps TRBD1 (5 bases). V was clipped by 2 bases and J by 1 base, with 14 bases between them. The germline CDR1 and CDR2 sequences are WSHSY and SAAADI. This CDR3 has 16 amino acids. In DNA, the CDR3 is TGCGCCAGCAGTGAGACAGACAGAAGACCGAACACTGAAGCTTTCTTT. Its protein is CASSETDRRPNTEAFF.

A single count supports this clone. The CDR3: CASSSTTLEQFF. Written as DNA, the CDR3 is TGCGCCAGCAGCTCGACTACTTTAGAGCAGTTCTTC. The V gene is TRBV5-1, the J gene TRBJ2-1; tentatively, D is TRBD2 (5 bases). Germline loops: CDR1 SGHRS, CDR2 YFSETQ. The germline V and J ends were trimmed by 3 bases and 10 bases, with 11 bases remaining between them. CDR3 length equals 12 residues.

The chain is built from TRBV7-9 and TRBJ1-2, with TRBD1 identical over 8 bases. The CDR3 sequence is 15 residues long. V lost 5 bases to trimming and J lost 2 bases; unmatched junction nucleotides: 7. CDR1 and CDR2 from the germline V gene are SEHNR and FQNEAQ (reference sequence). For the CDR3, the DNA is TGTGCCAGCAGCGCCCCGACAGGGGCGAACTATGGCTACACCTTC. Amino acid sequence: CASSAPTGANYGYTF.